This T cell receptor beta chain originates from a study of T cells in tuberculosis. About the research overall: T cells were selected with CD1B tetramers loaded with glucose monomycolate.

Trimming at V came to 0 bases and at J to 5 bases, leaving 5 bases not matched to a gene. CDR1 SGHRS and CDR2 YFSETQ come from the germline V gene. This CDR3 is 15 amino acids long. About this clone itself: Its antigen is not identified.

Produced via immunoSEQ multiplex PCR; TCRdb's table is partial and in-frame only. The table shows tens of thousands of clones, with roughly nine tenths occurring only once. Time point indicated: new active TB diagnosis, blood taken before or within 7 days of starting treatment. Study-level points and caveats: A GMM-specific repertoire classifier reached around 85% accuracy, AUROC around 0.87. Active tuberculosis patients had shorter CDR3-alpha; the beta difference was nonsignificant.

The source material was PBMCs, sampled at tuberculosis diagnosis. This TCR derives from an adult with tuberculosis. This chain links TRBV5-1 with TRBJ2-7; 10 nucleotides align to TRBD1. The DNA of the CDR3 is TGCGCCAGCAGCTTGGGGACAGGGGGAGTCCACGAGCAGTACTTC. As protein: CASSLGTGGVHEQYF. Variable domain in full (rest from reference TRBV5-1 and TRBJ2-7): KAGVTQTPRYLIKTRGQQVTLSCSPISGHRSVSWYQQTPGQGLQFLFEYFSETQRNKGNFPGRFSGRQFSNSRSEMNVSTLELGDSALYLCASSLGTGGVHEQYFGPGTRLTVT.